This T cell receptor (beta chain) stems from a study of human T cells and chemical hapten exposure (dated by TCRdb to about 2021). The study in broad terms: For sensitization, 2% DPC in acetone was applied to an approximately 2 cm by approximately 2 cm area of upper inner arm skin. Throughout the roughly 24-week study period, patients were also given weekly therapeutic DPC doses on the scalp. Patch tests used Finn chambers with 0.01% DPC on the upper back, scored after 6 days by International Contact Dermatitis Research Group standards. Alopecia areata with under or over 50% scalp involvement, alopecia totalis and alopecia universalis were represented in the patient cohort, which was mostly female. Libraries were combined into a pool for sequencing, and differences in TCR yield between samples came mainly from small differences in library volumes within the pool. This study followed changes in the peripheral blood TCR repertoire in vivo during primary and secondary sensitization of alopecia patients to the hapten diphenylcyclopropenone (DPC). Blood samples were taken from patients before sensitization (week 0) and then at 2, 6 and about 24 weeks after DPC sensitization. Nearly 30 alopecia patients gave blood for TCR sequencing at one to four time points (pre-sensitization, 2, 6 and 24 weeks).

Its CDR3 holds 15 amino acids, cysteine through phenylalanine. Of all the DNA, just the CDR3 is kept, 45 bases in frame from base 1. The germline V gene specifies KGHDR as CDR1 and SFDVKD as CDR2. Deletion took 7 bases off V and 1 base off J, with a span of 12 bases between the germline ends. Library creation used RACE. TCRdb names NextSeq 500 as the instrument used. Library preparation attached unique molecular identifiers to individual cDNA molecules for quantitative, reproducible TCR counting. From each blood RNA sample, both TCR alpha and TCR beta chains were sequenced. The paper's processing steps were these. Samples had a median of 95,638 TCRs, with a range from about 23,224 to 700,000. V, J and CDR3 annotation of the TCR reads was performed with the Decombinator software suite. To make PS versus PT1 abundance plots, every sample was subsampled to the same number of TCRs (28,000). TCRs were defined as expanded if absent before sensitization and observed at least eight times at the 2-week time point. TCRdb took the public reads, trimmed them with fastp at Q25, ran MiXCR for clone calling and kept in-frame beta chains. CDR3 protein duplicates are merged, each entry listing the most common genes and DNA. The V and J calls were determined by TCRdb, not by the authors. The sample has 89,000 or so distinct CDR3 sequences on record, around 8.8% of them singletons. Together, the top ten hold 2.5% to 3% of the sample.

Note on this clonotype: Its antigen target is currently unknown. No per-base quality is available; no much larger clone lies one base away.

The time point label, as the study defines it: pre-sensitization, week 0. The sample's treatment or condition label is to be understood as: therapeutic diphenylcyclopropenone sensitization with weekly scalp DPC. At each patch-test visit, blood was drawn before the patch test was applied. Patients were eligible if aged 18 to 70, diagnosed with alopecia and judged suitable for DPC therapy, and pregnant patients were excluded. Total RNA was extracted from unfractionated whole blood collected in Tempus Blood RNA tubes. The full study reports these points: Compared with pre-sensitization or healthy control sets, expanded TCRs formed significantly more large CDR3 similarity clusters, which is consistent with antigen-driven responses. Patch test score was positively correlated with the number of PT1 expanded TCRs, with significance at thresholds 8, 16 and 32 but not at 4. Repeated subsampling changed both the strength of the expansion versus patch-test correlation and the threshold at which the correlation became significant. Alopecia, a presumed autoimmune disease, was present in all patients, so the immune response of the patients might differ from that of healthy individuals. DPC sensitization did not change the number of TCRs with a frequency above 1 in 1000, and there was no evidence of changes in global repertoire structure.

Recombination joined TRBV24-1 with TRBJ2-2; the D gene is possibly TRBD1, with 6 bases matching. This specimen consisted of whole blood, obtained in connection with sensitization to the hapten diphenylcyclopropenone (DPC). The source is a man between 40 and 49 years old with alopecia areata. Some clones in this sample may be carry-over from other donors' samples. The CDR3 amino acid sequence is: CATRSTGGNTGELFF. The DNA sequence reads TGTGCCACCAGATCGACAGGAGGGAACACCGGGGAGCTGTTTTTT.